Below are 11 T cell receptor beta chains sequenced from a single sample in a study of PD-1 blockade in classical Hodgkin lymphoma. Following autologous stem cell transplantation, relapse occurred in every patient, and exposure to brentuximab vedotin varied. Assay: immunoSEQ multiplex PCR; the TCRdb copy retains only in-frame clones and omits some. The sample contains over 35,000 clones, 80% of which appear only once. Sequences were derived from peripheral blood mononuclear cells (PBMCs), sampled before the second cycle of nivolumab. The receptors were sampled from a human donor with classical Hodgkin lymphoma.

This clone was observed a few times. The chain links TRBV5-4 to TRBJ1-2; D gene uncertain. CDR3 length: 14 residues. Germline V gives CDR1 SGHNT, CDR2 YYREEE (reference sequence). The ends were cut back, 1 base at V and 0 bases at J, with 7 bases in the middle. CDR3 DNA sequence: TGTGCCAGCAGCTTGTTAGTTTCTAACTATGGCTACACCTTC. Protein: CASSLLVSNYGYTF.

The chain carries TRBV5-6 and TRBJ2-2, with TRBD2 matching over 7 bases. CDR3 length equals 17 residues. V shed 4 bases and J 3 bases; nucleotides not matched to a gene: 12. Germline assignment: CDR1 SGHDT and CDR2 YYEEEE. The CDR3: CASSLDWMAGDTGELFF. CDR3 coding DNA: TGTGCCAGCAGCCTGGATTGGATGGCGGGGGACACCGGGGAGCTGTTTTTT.

The chain has TRBV5-1 and TRBJ1-1; D is ambiguous. Trimming cost V 0 bases and J 0 bases, with 3 bases left between them. The CDR3 is 13 residues long. CDR1 is SGHRS, CDR2 YFSETQ, per germline. The CDR3 spells CASSLGVNTEAFF. The CDR3 DNA reads as TGCGCCAGCAGCTTGGGGGTGAACACTGAAGCTTTCTTT.

The J gene is TRBJ1-2, the V gene TRBV29-1; 7 bases map to TRBD1. The germline V gene encodes CDR1 SQVTM and CDR2 ANQGSEA. The V gene end was trimmed by 5 bases and the J gene end by 5 bases; junction bases not matched to a gene: 11. The CDR3 consists of 14 residues. Here the CDR3 reads CSVLLTGKGYGYTF. Here the CDR3 DNA reads TGCAGCGTTTTACTGACAGGGAAAGGATATGGCTACACCTTC.

In its sample, this clone was seen a few times. CDR3 sequence reads: CAISAGHEQYF. CDR3 in DNA: TGTGCCATCAGTGCGGGCCACGAGCAGTACTTC. The chain uses TRBV10-3 and TRBJ2-7; D ambiguous. With 4 bases removed from V and 5 bases from J, the gap between germline ends came to 6 bases. CDR1 is ENHRY, CDR2 SYGVKD, per germline. CDR3 size: 11 residues.

The chain uses TRBV30 and TRBJ2-5; tentatively, D is TRBD1 or TRBD2 (5 bases each). The germline V gene encodes CDR1 GTSNPN and CDR2 SVGIG (reference sequence). The length of the CDR3 is 15 residues. V lost 0 bases to trimming and J lost 3 bases, with 14 bases between them. The CDR3 DNA reads TGTGCCTGGAGTGTAGTGGGACCCCTCGAAGAGACCCAGTACTTC. Amino acid sequence: CAWSVVGPLEETQYF.

CDR3 DNA: TGTGCCAGCAGTAGGGCCCGGGCCCAAGAGACCCAGTACTTC. This translates into CASSRARAQETQYF. The genes are TRBV6-6 and TRBJ2-5; D gene ambiguous. The CDR3 totals 14 residues. CDR1 is MNHNY and CDR2 is SVGAGI in the germline V gene (reference sequence). V lost 5 bases and J 1 base, leaving 11 bases between the germline ends.

This clone was found a few times. The rearrangement joins TRBV6-1 to TRBJ2-1; weak D call: TRBD1 (6 bases). This CDR3 spans 15 amino acids. Germline lookup yields CDR1 MNHNS and CDR2 SASEGT. Trimming removed 7 bases at V and 2 bases at J, with 15 bases between. DNA for the CDR3: TGTGCCAGCACCGAGTGGGGGCGCCCCTACAATGAGCAGTTCTTC. Amino acid sequence: CASTEWGRPYNEQFF.

The V and J genes are TRBV5-6 and TRBJ2-1; 10 bases match TRBD1. The length of the CDR3 is 17 residues. Trimming took 3 bases from V and 3 from J; bases not matched to a gene: 9. Germline V lookup: CDR1 SGHDT, CDR2 YYEEEE. The CDR3 is CASSYGQGVEFYNEQFF. The CDR3 DNA reads TGTGCCAGCAGCTACGGACAGGGGGTGGAGTTCTACAATGAGCAGTTCTTC. The full variable domain, its missing parts supplied by reference TRBV5-6 and TRBJ2-1, is DAGVTQSPTHLIKTRGQQVTLRCSPKSGHDTVSWYQQALGQGPQFIFQYYEEEERQRGNFPDRFSGHQFPNYSSELNVNALLLGDSALYLCASSYGQGVEFYNEQFFGPGTRLTVL.

The table lists this clone with a count of one. V usage is TRBV13 and J usage is TRBJ1-3, with 9 positions matching TRBD1. Germline V lookup: CDR1 PRHDT, CDR2 FYEKMQ (reference sequence). Trimming removed 0 bases from V and 2 bases from J; junction bases left unmatched: 11. The CDR3 is 19 amino acids. The CDR3 loop is CASSLGQTGGNSPGNTIYF. The DNA for the CDR3 is TGTGCCAGCAGCTTAGGCCAAACAGGGGGCAACAGTCCTGGAAACACCATATATTTT.

In the case of this clone: The same CDR3 arises from other DNA sequences in this sample as well. V gene TRBV30 combines with J gene TRBJ1-1; unclear D gene. The CDR3 loop spans 14 amino acids. Looked up from germline, CDR1 is GTSNPN and CDR2 is SVGIG (reference sequence). V lost 2 bases to trimming and J lost 1 base, with 11 bases between them. The CDR3 sequence is CAWSTQTPNTEAFF. The CDR3 region has the DNA TGTGCCTGGAGTACGCAGACACCGAACACTGAAGCTTTCTTT.